This T cell receptor (beta chain) comes out of a study of T cell responses to AZD1222 COVID-19 vaccine. Study-level results: Per reports, nearly half of all spike-specific TCRs target regions that are unmutated in variants. No day 14 peak samples; only post-peak repertoires were characterized. Spike-wide vaccine-associated CD4 TCRs dominated at 160-218 and 743-854.

For this clone: Its antigen is currently unknown.

This CDR3 has 13 residues. V shed 7 bases and J shed 4 bases, with 14 bases lying between them. Germline CDR1 is SGDLS and CDR2 is YYNGEE. Data came from immunoSEQ multiplex PCR; TCRdb stores just in-frame clones and leaves some out. The sample shows tens of thousands of clones, approximately 89% of them seen only once. The sequencing here drew on peripheral blood, taken on day 0 of AZD1222 vaccination. The J gene is TRBJ1-2, the V gene TRBV9; a possible D gene is TRBD1 (5 bases). This sequence was found in an adult in good health. This chain's CDR3 is CASSGREGYGYTF. CDR3 DNA sequence: TGTGCCAGCTCAGGGCGTGAGGGCTATGGCTACACCTTC.